This T cell receptor beta chain derives from a study of T cell responses to AZD1222 COVID-19 vaccine. About this clone: Its antigen is still unknown.

Repertoires were generated with immunoSEQ multiplex PCR, while TCRdb's copy carries only in-frame clones and drops some. This table holds about 150,000 clones, roughly 89% found once. V lost 6 bases and J lost 2, with 13 bases in between. The CDR3 contains 14 residues. Looked up from germline, CDR1 is ENHRY and CDR2 is SYGVKD. The study's findings and limits: The donor cohort was predominantly white British with a female majority, and clonal diversity may have been underestimated. Breadth and depth of Spike-specific TCRs rose after two AZD1222 doses.

This TCR was recovered from an adult who received the MenACWY meningococcal vaccine as a control. The sample consisted of peripheral blood, taken 28 days after the second dose of the MenACWY control vaccine. This sequence joins TRBV10-3 and TRBJ1-1, with TRBD1 as a possible D gene (5 bases). CDR3 DNA sequence: TGTGCCATCAGGGGGGTGGGCAGTAACACTGAAGCTTTCTTT. Encoded protein: CAIRGVGSNTEAFF.